The 25 T cell receptor beta chains presented below share a single source sample, sequenced in a study of identical twins. TCRdb independently ran MiXCR on the 5' RACE reads; one entry per CDR3 protein. Of about 390,000 distinct CDR3 sequences detected, around 9.7% appear once; the ten largest clones hold approximately 9.3%. Source material: naive T cells sorted from blood. Receptor source: a woman aged 45-65 years in good health.

This clonotype was counted a few times. This rearrangement joins TRBV4-1 to TRBJ2-7, with 9 bases aligning to TRBD1. V lost 0 bases to trimming and J lost 2 bases; unmatched junction nucleotides: 8. The CDR3 contains 17 residues. Germline V gene sequence: CDR1 MGHRA, CDR2 YSYEKL. The DNA for the CDR3 is TGCGCCAGCAGCCAAGATCTTGGGGACAGGGATACCTACGAGCAGTACTTC. This sequence encodes CASSQDLGDRDTYEQYF.

The gene calls are TRBV6-5 and TRBJ1-4; D may be TRBD1 (6 bases). Germline assignment: CDR1 MNHEY and CDR2 SVGAGI. V was cut by 6 bases and J by 8 bases, with 16 bases left in between. CDR3 length equals 14 residues. CDR3 amino acids: CASRPGGPSEKLFF. CDR3 bases: TGTGCCAGCAGACCGGGGGGGCCTTCCGAAAAACTGTTTTTT.

The rearrangement uses TRBV12-3 or TRBV12-4 and TRBJ2-7; a weak D match, TRBD2 (6 bases). V was pared by 5 bases and J by 7 bases, with 15 bases between. The CDR3 runs to 13 residues. CDR3 sequence (DNA): TGTGCCAGCAGTCGCACCACCGGGGGTGAGCAGTACTTC. This sequence encodes CASSRTTGGEQYF.

This clonotype turned up a few times. The chain carries TRBV4-1 and TRBJ1-1; D is possibly TRBD1 (5 bases). The CDR3 contains 14 residues. V lost 0 bases and J lost 6, with 11 bases in between. CDR1 is MGHRA, CDR2 YSYEKL, per germline. CDR3 in amino acids: CASSQDPLGPEAFF. The DNA for the CDR3 is TGCGCCAGCAGCCAAGATCCCTTGGGGCCTGAAGCTTTCTTT.

This clonotype has more than one count but fewer than ten. This chain links TRBV5-1 with TRBJ1-1; D unclear. The CDR3 length is 14 residues. V gave up 2 bases and J gave up 4 bases, with 12 bases separating them. Germline CDR1 and CDR2: SGHRS and YFSETQ. The CDR3 region has the DNA TGCGCCAGCAGCTTCGAGATAGGTACCACTGAAGCTTTCTTT. It encodes CASSFEIGTTEAFF.

The table lists this clonotype with many counts. Here the CDR3 DNA reads TGTGCCAGCAGCTTAAGGACTAGCACTGAGCAGTTCTTC. It yields the protein CASSLRTSTEQFF. The V and J genes are TRBV7-2 and TRBJ2-1, with 8 positions matching TRBD2. The CDR3 sequence is 13 residues long. The germline gives CDR1 SGHTA, CDR2 FQGNSA. V gave up 2 bases and J gave up 9 bases; unmatched junction bases: 3.

The chain's CDR3 is CSAKGGAGGLGGETQYF. CDR3 bases: TGCAGTGCAAAAGGAGGAGCGGGAGGACTCGGGGGGGAGACCCAGTACTTC. The chain links TRBV20-1 to TRBJ2-5; 9 bases match TRBD2. This CDR3 contains 17 residues. The V gene end was trimmed by 6 bases and the J gene end by 5 bases; junction bases not matched to a gene: 19. Germline lookup yields CDR1 DFQATT and CDR2 SNEGSKA (reference sequence).

The table lists this clonotype with many counts. The J gene is TRBJ2-5, the V gene TRBV19, with 7 bases that match TRBD2. This CDR3 spans 14 amino acids. Looked up from germline, CDR1 is LNHDA and CDR2 is SQIVND (reference sequence). Trimming at V came to 3 bases and at J to 4 bases, leaving 5 bases not matched to a gene. CDR3 DNA: TGTGCCAGTAGTATTCGACTAGCACGAGAGACCCAGTACTTC. Residues: CASSIRLARETQYF.

This clonotype was recorded a few times. The CDR3 spells CATNRGPYSNQPQHF. CDR3 in DNA: TGTGCCACCAACAGGGGCCCGTATAGCAATCAGCCCCAGCATTTT. The chain carries TRBV9 and TRBJ1-5; 7 positions agree with TRBD1. The junction had 9 bases not matched to a gene; V was cut back by 9 bases and J by 0 bases. This CDR3 comprises 15 residues. Per germline, CDR1 SGDLS and CDR2 YYNGEE.

This clonotype showed up just a few times. The chain recombines TRBV12-3 or TRBV12-4 with TRBJ1-4, with D maybe TRBD1 (6 bases). The CDR3 is made up of 13 amino acids. V was pared by 4 bases and J by 8 bases, with 11 bases between. Written as DNA, the CDR3 is TGTGCCAGCAGTTCAGGGGTTGTGGAAAAACTGTTTTTT. Translating gives CASSSGVVEKLFF.

The rearrangement uses TRBV5-1 and TRBJ2-5; D might be TRBD2 (7 bases). The length of the CDR3 is 15 residues. V lost 3 bases to trimming and J lost 1 base, with 13 bases between them. CDR1 and CDR2 (germline): SGHRS, YFSETQ. The CDR3 DNA reads as TGCGCCAGCAGCTCTGAGGGGGGGACCCAAGAGACCCAGTACTTC. Translated, it gives CASSSEGGTQETQYF.

The CDR3 DNA reads as TGTGCCAGCAGCTTGTATCGGGCTAGCATCTTCTACGAGCAGTACGTC. It is translated as CASSLYRASIFYEQYV. The chain links TRBV5-6 to TRBJ2-7; D may be TRBD2 (5 bases). This CDR3 is built from 16 residues. Germline V gene sequence: CDR1 SGHDT, CDR2 YYEEEE. The ends were cut back, 1 base at V and 3 bases at J, with 17 bases in the middle.

This clonotype was observed a few times. J is TRBJ2-1 and V is TRBV5-1; TRBD1 is a possible D gene (6 bases). The CDR3 has 16 amino acids. The V and J ends lost 0 bases and 7 bases respectively, with 17 bases between them. Germline CDR1 SGHRS, CDR2 YFSETQ. The CDR3 protein is CASSLDGAGAGNEQFF. The CDR3, as DNA: TGCGCCAGCAGCTTGGACGGGGCAGGGGCTGGGAATGAGCAGTTCTTC.

This clonotype was detected many times. This chain joins TRBV12-3 or TRBV12-4 and TRBJ1-1; no firm D call. The CDR3 runs to 12 residues. V was shortened by 3 bases and J by 1 base, with 3 bases between the two germline ends. CDR3 sequence reads: CASSFTNTEAFF. CDR3 DNA sequence: TGTGCCAGCAGTTTTACGAACACTGAAGCTTTCTTT.

The V and J genes are TRBV12-3 or TRBV12-4 and TRBJ2-5; tentatively, D is TRBD1 (6 bases). There are 12 residues in the CDR3. Trimming removed 5 bases from V and 13 bases from J, with 17 bases in between. The CDR3 nucleotides read TGTGCCAGCAGTCGGGACACAGGGTCCTGGTACTTC. This translates into CASSRDTGSWYF.

The J gene is TRBJ2-4, the V gene TRBV12-3 or TRBV12-4; D remains unclear. Trimming took off 3 bases at V and 3 bases at J, with 15 bases between the two ends. CDR3 length: 16 residues. CDR3 sequence (DNA): TGTGCCAGCAGTTTTCAAGGGAACCGGCTCAAAAACATTCAGTACTTC. It specifies CASSFQGNRLKNIQYF.

This clonotype was observed a handful of times. The rearrangement joins TRBV12-3 or TRBV12-4 to TRBJ2-1, with 16 bases fitting TRBD2. This CDR3 contains 16 residues. The V gene end was trimmed by 7 bases and the J gene end by 10 bases; junction bases not matched to a gene: 10. CDR3 residues: CASTRGLAGGIGEQFF. CDR3 nucleotides: TGTGCCAGCACTCGGGGACTAGCGGGAGGGATTGGGGAGCAGTTCTTC.

This clonotype showed up just a few times. The rearrangement uses TRBV20-1 and TRBJ1-1; D remains unclear. The germline gives CDR1 DFQATT, CDR2 SNEGSKA (reference sequence). V lost 7 bases to trimming and J lost 4 bases, with 7 bases between them. The CDR3 has 10 residues. Here the CDR3 DNA reads TGCAGTGTGGTAAGCACTGAAGCTTTCTTT. Protein product: CSVVSTEAFF.

This clonotype showed up many times. The rearrangement uses TRBV11-2 and TRBJ1-2; D remains unclear. Trimming shortened V by 0 bases and J by 5 bases, and 4 bases separated the two germline ends. This CDR3 has 12 amino acids. The germline V gene encodes CDR1 SGHAT and CDR2 FQNNGV. CDR3 sequence: CASSLDRYGYTF. For the CDR3, the DNA is TGTGCCAGCAGCTTAGATCGTTATGGCTACACCTTC.

This clonotype was recorded at least ten times. This chain links TRBV6-1 with TRBJ2-2, with D perhaps matching TRBD2 (5 bases). Trimming cost V 3 bases and J 0 bases, with 8 bases left between them. Germline CDR1 MNHNS, CDR2 SASEGT. The CDR3 extends over 15 amino acids. CDR3: CASSEERTNTGELFF. The CDR3 coding sequence is TGTGCCAGCAGTGAGGAGCGGACGAACACCGGGGAGCTGTTTTTT.

The chain couples TRBV19 to TRBJ1-1; 9 bases line up with TRBD1. The germline V gene has CDR1 LNHDA and CDR2 SQIVND (reference sequence). CDR3 length: 12 residues. V dropped 10 bases and J dropped 4; count of bases not matched to a gene: 4. Here the CDR3 reads CATDRGRTEAFF. Written as DNA, the CDR3 is TGTGCCACGGACAGGGGCCGCACTGAAGCTTTCTTT.

This chain links TRBV4-2 with TRBJ2-3, with 9 bases matching TRBD2. Germline-derived CDR1 and CDR2 are LGHNA and YNFKEQ. Trimming removed 5 bases from V and 4 bases from J; junction bases left unmatched: 10. The CDR3 length is 16 residues. CDR3 sequence reads: CASSDHSGSKPDTQYF. In nucleotides, the CDR3 is TGTGCCAGCAGCGACCATAGCGGGAGTAAGCCAGATACGCAGTATTTT.

This clonotype occurred many times. V usage is TRBV5-1 and J usage is TRBJ2-2, with D perhaps given as TRBD1 or TRBD2 (6 bases each). CDR1 SGHRS and CDR2 YFSETQ come from the germline V gene. This CDR3 is built from 14 residues. V dropped 4 bases and J dropped 4 bases, with 11 bases sitting between them. The chain's CDR3 is CASSLEGGTGELFF. CDR3 nucleotides: TGCGCCAGCAGCCTGGAGGGGGGCACCGGGGAGCTGTTTTTT. Complete variable domain (other parts from reference TRBV5-1 and TRBJ2-2): KAGVTQTPRYLIKTRGQQVTLSCSPISGHRSVSWYQQTPGQGLQFLFEYFSETQRNKGNFPGRFSGRQFSNSRSEMNVSTLELGDSALYLCASSLEGGTGELFFGEGSRLTVL.

In this sample, this clonotype turned up a few times. This chain connects TRBV28 to TRBJ2-7; no definite D call. V was cut by 1 base and J by 0 bases, with 13 bases left in between. CDR1 and CDR2 (germline): MDHEN, SYDVKM. The CDR3 is made up of 16 amino acids. The CDR3 here is CASSLSPASSSYEQYF. For the CDR3, the DNA is TGTGCCAGCAGTTTATCACCGGCGTCGAGCTCCTACGAGCAGTACTTC. The full variable domain, its missing parts supplied by reference TRBV28 and TRBJ2-7, is DVKVTQSSRYLVKRTGEKVFLECVQDMDHENMFWYRQDPGLGLRLIYFSYDVKMKEKGDIPEGYSVSREKKERFSLILESASTNQTSMYLCASSLSPASSSYEQYFGPGTRLTVT.

This clonotype was recorded a few times. The chain carries TRBV7-9 and TRBJ2-2; 10 bases match TRBD2. J gave up 3 bases and V 7 bases, and 8 bases lay outside the gene matches. The length of the CDR3 is 16 residues. Looked up from germline, CDR1 is SEHNR and CDR2 is FQNEAQ (reference sequence). CDR3 DNA sequence: TGTGCCAGCAAATTTGGGCTAGCGGGAGACACCGGGGAGCTGTTTTTT. Its translation is CASKFGLAGDTGELFF.